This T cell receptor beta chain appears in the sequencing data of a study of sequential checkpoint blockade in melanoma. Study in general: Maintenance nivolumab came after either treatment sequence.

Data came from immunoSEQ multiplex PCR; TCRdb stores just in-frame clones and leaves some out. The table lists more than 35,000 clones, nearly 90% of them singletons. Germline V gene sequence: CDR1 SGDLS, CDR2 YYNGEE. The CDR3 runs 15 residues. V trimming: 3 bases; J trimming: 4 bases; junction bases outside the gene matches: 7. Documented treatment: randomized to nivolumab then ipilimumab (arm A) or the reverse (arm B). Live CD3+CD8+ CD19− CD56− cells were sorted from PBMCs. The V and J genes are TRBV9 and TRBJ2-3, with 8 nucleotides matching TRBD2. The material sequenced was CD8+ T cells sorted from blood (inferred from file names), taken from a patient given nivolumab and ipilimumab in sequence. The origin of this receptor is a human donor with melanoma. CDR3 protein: CASSEGGLVPDTQYF. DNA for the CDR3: TGTGCCAGCAGCGAGGGGGGACTAGTCCCAGATACGCAGTATTTT.